A selection of T cell receptor beta chains follows, all from one sample in a study of shared clonotypes between healthy human individuals. TCRdb keeps only in-frame clones here, not all; method: immunoSEQ multiplex PCR. The top ten clones hold about 1.5% of a sample with 950,000 to 1,300,000 clones, about 74% of them seen once. The sample was memory CD4+ T cells sorted from blood. These receptors were obtained from a man younger than 35 in good health. Both conserved end residues are part of each CDR3. A D gene is named only where the DNA matches it firmly. A row's size may be missing; if present it is once, few, many or a size class.

>.|TRBJ2-1|.|TRBV2
TGTGCCAGCACCGGGACCTCCTACAATGAGCAGTTCTTC
CASTGTSYNEQFF
>.|TRBJ2-5|TRBD2|TRBV7-8
TGTGCCAGCAGCATCCGGACTAGCGGACAAGAGACCCAGTACTTC
CASSIRTSGQETQYF
>.|TRBJ1-6|.|TRBV9
TGTGCCAGCAGCGCATTCAACGGGGTTAATTCACCCCTCCACTTT
CASSAFNGVNSPLHF
>.|TRBJ2-3|TRBD2|TRBV6-5
TGTGCCAGCAGTCCCGGACTAGCGACAGATACGCAGTATTTT
CASSPGLATDTQYF
>.|TRBJ2-7|.|TRBV7-2
TGTGCCAGCAGCTTTGACCAGCTAGTGCAGTACTTC
CASSFDQLVQYF
>.|TRBJ1-4|TRBD1|TRBV29-1
TGCAGCGTGGGGGACAGGGAGTGGGAAAAACTGTTTTTT
CSVGDREWEKLFF
>few|TRBJ2-3|TRBD1|TRBV5-1
TGCGCCAGCAGAGGACAGGCCATAAGCACAGATACGCAGTATTTT
CASRGQAISTDTQYF
>.|TRBJ1-2|TRBD1|TRBV7-9
TGTGCCAGCAGCTTCGGACAGGGGGCCTATGGCTACACCTTC
CASSFGQGAYGYTF
>.|TRBJ2-1|TRBD2|TRBV5-1
TGCGCCAGCAGCTTACAACCTAGCGGCCACAATGAGCAGTTCTTC
CASSLQPSGHNEQFF
>medium-sized|TRBJ2-1|TRBD2|TRBV19
TGTGCCAGTAGTATAGGGGGCGGGACTAGCGGGAACAATGAGCAGTTCTTC
CASSIGGGTSGNNEQFF
>.|TRBJ1-1|TRBD1|TRBV30
TGTGCCTGGAGTGTACGGGGCAGGGGGCGACTCGAGTCTAACACTGAAGCTTTCTTT
CAWSVRGRGRLESNTEAFF
>.|TRBJ1-2|.|TRBV6-6
TGTGCCACCTCGGGGGAGCACTATGGCTACACCTTC
CATSGEHYGYTF
>.|TRBJ1-2|.|TRBV28
TGTGCCAGCAGCCGAACAGGGTGGAGCTATGGCTACACCTTC
CASSRTGWSYGYTF
>.|TRBJ1-4|.|TRBV7-9
TGTGCCAGCAGCTTAGGGACGGGTGAAAAACTGTTTTTT
CASSLGTGEKLFF